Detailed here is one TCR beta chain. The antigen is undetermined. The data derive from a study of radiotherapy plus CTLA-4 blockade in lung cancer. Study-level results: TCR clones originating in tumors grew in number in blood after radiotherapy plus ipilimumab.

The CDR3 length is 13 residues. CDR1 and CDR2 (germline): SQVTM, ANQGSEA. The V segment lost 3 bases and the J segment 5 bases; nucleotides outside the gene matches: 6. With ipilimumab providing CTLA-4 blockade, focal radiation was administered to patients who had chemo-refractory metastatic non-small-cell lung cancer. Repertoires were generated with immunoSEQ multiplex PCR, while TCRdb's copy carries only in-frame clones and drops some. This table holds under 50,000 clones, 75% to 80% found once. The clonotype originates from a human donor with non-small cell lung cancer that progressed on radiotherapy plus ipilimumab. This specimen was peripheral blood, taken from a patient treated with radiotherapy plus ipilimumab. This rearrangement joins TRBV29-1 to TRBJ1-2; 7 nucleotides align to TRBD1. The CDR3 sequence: CSVERDSGYGYTF. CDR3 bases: TGCAGCGTTGAGAGGGACAGTGGTTATGGCTACACCTTC.